The clone carrying this T cell receptor beta chain was seen a handful of times. V lost 5 bases, J lost 0 bases, and 11 bases lay in between. There are 14 residues in the CDR3. The germline V gene has CDR1 KGHSH and CDR2 LQKENI. TCRdb's table, derived via immunoSEQ multiplex PCR, lists solely in-frame clones and lacks some. The table records approximately 8,600 clones, approximately 33% of them present only once. This entry belongs to a study of graft-versus-host responses after intestinal transplantation. In the study overall: Among the recipients, transplants were multivisceral, liver-intestinal, or isolated intestinal.

This sequence joins TRBV18 and TRBJ2-7; D is unresolved. Sequencing was performed on alloreactive CD4+ T cells from a mixed lymphocyte reaction culture, taken before intestinal transplant. Noted subset: CFSE-low proliferating T cells sorted from approximately six-day pre-transplant mixed lymphocyte reaction (GvH or HvG direction). The clonotype was recovered from a human patient who received an intestinal transplant. CDR3 nucleotide sequence: TGTGCCAGCTCATCCCTTGGAGCCTCCTACGAGCAGTACTTC. The encoded protein is CASSSLGASYEQYF.